The T cell receptor (beta chain) described here comes from a study of OX40 agonist ivuxolimab in advanced cancers. Details on this clone: Its target is not known.

Study findings and constraints: The authors also found low normalized T-cell clonal expansion in some nonresponders. Antigen specificity remained undetermined for the expanded peripheral T cells.

The repertoire was sequenced with immunoSEQ multiplex PCR; TCRdb's copy has only in-frame clones and lacks some. The data contain 50,000 to 75,000 clones, about 79% of them seen just once; the ten biggest clones take up almost 1.5%. The receptor's source is an adult with an advanced solid tumor such as melanoma, head and neck, liver or kidney cancer. Sequenced here: CD4+ or CD8+ T cells sorted from blood, sampled in a trial of the OX40 agonist ivuxolimab.

The CDR3 protein is CASSQTRSGANVLTF. The CDR3 region has the DNA TGTGCCAGCAGCCAGACACGGTCTGGGGCCAACGTCCTGACTTTC. The gene calls are TRBV7-3 and TRBJ2-6; no reliable D call. The CDR3 is 15 residues long. Germline assignment: CDR1 SGHTA and CDR2 FQGTGA. Trimming left V 5 bases short and J 1 base short, with 9 bases between.